The 30 T cell receptor beta chains below come from one sample, sequenced in a study of tumor and adjacent non-tumor tissue in lung cancer. This sample's RNA came from whole unsorted tissue. TCRbeta libraries were built with three rounds of nested PCR, modified from ARM-PCR. Via MiXCR, TCRdb re-called the multiplex PCR reads, giving one row per CDR3 protein. The repertoire consists of 100,000 to 120,000 distinct CDR3 sequences, with over 75% occurring once and the leading ten covering approximately 22%. The sequenced sample consisted of lung tumor tissue. The receptors were gathered from a man in his 70s with non-small cell lung cancer.

The genes are TRBV5-4 and TRBJ1-5; the D gene is possibly TRBD1 (6 bases). The CDR3 contains 14 residues. CDR1 SGHNT and CDR2 YYREEE come from the germline V gene (reference sequence). CDR3 protein: CVNRVQGRNQPQHF. The CDR3 DNA reads TGTGTCAACAGGGTGCAGGGCCGCAATCAGCCCCAGCATTTT.

This clonotype has ten or more counts. It may be a read error: a sequence one base away is much more abundant. The rearrangement links TRBV29-1 to TRBJ2-1, with TRBD2 matching over 10 bases. This CDR3 contains 14 residues. CDR1 and CDR2 from the germline V gene are SQVTM and ANQGSEA. Germline trimming cut 7 bases from V and 7 bases from J; bases unmatched to any gene: 10. DNA for the CDR3: TGCAGCGCCTTAGCGGGGGGCCGGGGTAATGAGCAGTTCTTC. Protein sequence: CSALAGGRGNEQFF.

Comments on this clonotype: Germline is not matched at one junction end, which may reflect a read error. The CDR3 DNA reads TGTGCCAGCAGTTATTCCGACGGTAATAGTTCACCCCTCCATTTT. Translation: CASSYSDGNSSPLHF. The genes are TRBV6-5 and TRBJ1-6; no firm D call. The CDR3 runs 15 residues. Germline CDR1 MNHEY, CDR2 SVGAGI.

This clonotype was detected only once. An end of the junction differs from the germline gene, which may be a read error. The chain uses TRBV29-1 and TRBJ2-5, with D perhaps being TRBD1 or TRBD2 (5 bases each). CDR1 is SQVTM and CDR2 is ANQGSEA in the germline V gene. This CDR3 has 12 amino acids. CDR3 bases: TGCAGCATTGAGGCAGGGAGAGTGACCCAGTACTTC. As protein: CSIEAGRVTQYF.

For this clonotype: Sequence at one end of the junction differs from germline and may be a read error. V gene TRBV11-3 combines with J gene TRBJ2-7; D perhaps matches TRBD2 (6 bases). The germline V gene encodes CDR1 SGHNT and CDR2 YENEEA. The CDR3 is 14 residues long. The CDR3 loop reads CASSSSAGSYELYF. CDR3 sequence (DNA): TGTGCCAGCAGTTCATCGGCGGGGTCGTACGAGCTGTACTTC.

Remarks on this clonotype: A read error may produce the germline difference seen at one junction end. The V call is TRBV12-3 or TRBV12-4, the J call TRBJ1-1, with 9 nucleotides matching TRBD1. The CDR3 runs 16 residues. The CDR3 reads CVSNFYGDRERTGAFF. The DNA of the CDR3 is TGTGTCAGCAATTTTTACGGGGACAGGGAGAGAACTGGAGCTTTCTTT.

The V call is TRBV29-1, the J call TRBJ2-7; TRBD2 matches 11 bases. There are 14 residues in the CDR3. The germline V gene has CDR1 SQVTM and CDR2 ANQGSEA. This CDR3 reads CNEGTSGRSYEQYF. The DNA for the CDR3 is TGCAACGAAGGGACTAGCGGCCGATCCTACGAGCAGTACTTC.

This clonotype turned up a few times. This chain joins TRBV28 and TRBJ2-6; D is undetermined. The CDR3 spans 15 residues. CDR1 and CDR2 (germline): MDHEN, SYDVKM. The V end lost 9 bases, the J end lost 0 bases, and 12 bases lay between the germline ends. The CDR3 spells CASNETYSGANVLTF. The DNA of the CDR3 is TGTGCCAGTAATGAGACCTACTCTGGGGCCAACGTCCTGACTTTC.

Turning to this clonotype: A read error may be the cause here, since a much bigger clone is one base away. This chain links TRBV20-1 with TRBJ1-1, with a tentative D call TRBD1 (5 bases). The CDR3 is 13 residues long. Germline V gene lookup returns CDR1 DFQATT and CDR2 SNEGSKA (reference sequence). The CDR3 is CGASPRVGTEAFF. The CDR3 DNA sequence: TGCGGTGCCAGCCCCAGGGTAGGTACTGAAGCTTTCTTT.

On this clonotype: The junction and the germline gene differ at one end; a read error may be behind it. DNA for the CDR3: TGTGTCATCAGAGAGTCCACAGCGGGACCAGAGACCCAGTACTTC. Its protein is CVIRESTAGPETQYF. This sequence joins TRBV10-3 and TRBJ2-5; 7 bases are shared with TRBD2. The CDR3 is 15 residues long. Germline values: CDR1 ENHRY, CDR2 SYGVKD.

Comment on this clonotype: This may come from a read error, since a much larger clone is one base off. This chain connects TRBV5-1 to TRBJ2-3; D gene unclear. Germline assignment: CDR1 SGHRS and CDR2 YFSETQ. The CDR3 extends over 14 amino acids. CDR3 in amino acids: CANSLVQTTDTQYF. In DNA form, the CDR3 reads TGCGCCAACAGCTTGGTGCAGACCACAGATACGCAGTATTTT.

This clonotype was counted ten times or more. The chain carries TRBV5-6 and TRBJ1-5, with a possible D match to TRBD1 (5 bases). In germline, CDR1 is SGHDT, CDR2 YYEEEE. V shed 4 bases and J shed 5 bases, with 16 bases lying between them. The CDR3 is 15 residues long. As DNA, the CDR3 is TGTGCCAGCAGCCTGGGACGGAGCTTAGATCAGCCCCAGCATTTT. It is translated as CASSLGRSLDQPQHF.

As to this clonotype: A junction boundary mismatches the germline segment, possibly from a read error. The gene calls are TRBV11-3 and TRBJ2-5; a possible D gene is TRBD2 (7 bases). The germline gives CDR1 SGHNT, CDR2 YENEEA. The length of the CDR3 is 14 residues. The CDR3 sequence is CARASGWGRETHYF. The CDR3, as DNA: TGTGCCCGTGCTTCCGGCTGGGGGCGGGAGACCCACTACTTC.

About this clonotype: One end of the junction varies from germline; a read error may be responsible. The chain carries TRBV10-2 and TRBJ2-1; the D gene could be TRBD1 or TRBD2 (5 bases each). Germline V gives CDR1 WSHSY, CDR2 SAAADI. The CDR3 length is 15 residues. CDR3 nucleotide sequence: TGCGCCGGCAGGTCTCCGGGACCCTTTTCTCATGAGCAGTTCTTC. The encoded protein is CAGRSPGPFSHEQFF.

In its sample, this clonotype was seen many times. The V call is TRBV7-6, the J call TRBJ2-1; D uncertain. The ends were cut back, 1 base at V and 9 bases at J, with 10 bases in the middle. This CDR3 region has 13 residues. Germline CDR1 SGHVS, CDR2 FNYEAQ. CDR3 sequence (DNA): TGTGCCAGCAGCTTAGTCGGGCGTGGTGAGCAGTTCTTC. Translation: CASSLVGRGEQFF.

Comment on this clonotype: Since a much larger clone is just one base distant, this may be a read error. The chain links TRBV9 to TRBJ2-7, with D maybe TRBD1 (6 bases). This CDR3 has 14 residues. The germline V gene encodes CDR1 SGDLS and CDR2 YYNGEE. CDR3 region: CASSVSGNRDDQYF. CDR3 DNA sequence: TGTGCCAGCAGCGTCTCAGGGAACAGGGACGATCAGTACTTC.

This clonotype was seen just once. One junction end does not reproduce the germline sequence, and a read error may be involved. This rearrangement joins TRBV29-1 to TRBJ2-5; no clear D. The germline V gene encodes CDR1 SQVTM and CDR2 ANQGSEA. There are 12 residues in the CDR3. The CDR3, as DNA: TGCAGCGTTGAGTCCGGGTCTGAGATCCAGTACTTC. Translation: CSVESGSEIQYF.

Concerning this clonotype: Compared with germline, one end of the junction differs, possibly owing to a read error. The V call is TRBV6-6, the J call TRBJ2-4; tentative D call: TRBD1 (6 bases). The CDR3 sequence is 16 residues long. In germline, CDR1 is MNHNY, CDR2 SVGAGI (reference sequence). For the CDR3, the DNA is TGTGCCAGCAGTAGTGAGCAGGGGTTCGCCAAAAACATTAAGTACTTC. Translation gives CASSSEQGFAKNIKYF.

To note about this clonotype: The junction shows a germline mismatch at one end, possibly a read error. This chain joins TRBV20-1 and TRBJ1-2; 7 nucleotides align to TRBD1. CDR1 is DFQATT and CDR2 is SNEGSKA in the germline V gene (reference sequence). The CDR3 has 13 residues. The CDR3 nucleotides read TGCAATGCTAGTAACAGGGGTGACTATGGCTACACTTTC. Its protein product is CNASNRGDYGYTF.

The rearrangement links TRBV12-3 or TRBV12-4 to TRBJ1-1; perhaps TRBD1 as D (6 bases). CDR3 length: 13 amino acids. CDR3 protein: CTNSGGARTEAFF. CDR3 nucleotides: TGTACCAACAGTGGGGGGGCTAGGACTGAAGCTTTCTTT.

The rearrangement uses TRBV11-2 and TRBJ2-3; D may be TRBD1 (5 bases). The J call is uncertain, as TRBJ1-5 better fits the DNA end. There are 14 residues in the CDR3. Per germline, CDR1 SGHAT and CDR2 FQNNGV. The CDR3 DNA reads as TGTGCCAGCAGCCTATCCCCAGGGTCATATACGCAGCATTTT. It codes for CASSLSPGSYTQHF.

On this clonotype: One end of the junction varies from germline; a read error may be responsible. The chain recombines TRBV4-1 with TRBJ2-7, with D tentatively TRBD2 (7 bases). This CDR3 has 17 amino acids. Germline V lookup: CDR1 MGHRA, CDR2 YSYEKL. This CDR3 reads CASSQGRGGMGPYEQYF. CDR3 in DNA: TGCGCCAGCAGCCAAGGTAGGGGGGGGATGGGACCTTACGAGCAATACTTC.

On this clonotype: At one of its ends the junction is not consistent with the germline gene, which may arise from a read error. V gene TRBV11-3 combines with J gene TRBJ1-1, with 7 positions matching TRBD1. Germline V gene sequence: CDR1 SGHNT, CDR2 YENEEA. This CDR3 contains 16 residues. CDR3 sequence reads: CVSSLETGCMNTEAFF. CDR3 coding DNA: TGTGTCAGCAGCTTAGAGACAGGGTGTATGAACACTGAAGCTTTCTTT.

J is TRBJ1-2 and V is TRBV2; 7 positions agree with TRBD1. CDR1 is SNHLY and CDR2 is FYNNEI in the germline V gene. The junction had 6 bases not matched to a gene; V was cut back by 8 bases and J by 6 bases. CDR3 size: 12 residues. The CDR3 protein is CASCATGDGYTF. CDR3 nucleotides: TGTGCCAGCTGTGCCACAGGGGATGGCTACACCTTC.

About this clonotype: No conserved phenylalanine or tryptophan ends this CDR3, so it is likely a read error. CDR3 sequence: CARSEVIGIYGYTI. For the CDR3, the DNA is TGTGCCAGAAGTGAAGTAATAGGGATCTATGGCTACACCATC. The chain carries TRBV6-1 and TRBJ1-2; D is undetermined. Germline lookup yields CDR1 MNHNS and CDR2 SASEGT. CDR3 length: 14 amino acids.

A single count supports this clonotype. Its ends do not fully match the called genes, so a read error is possible. This CDR3 is CSTDVAGDTGKLFF. The CDR3 bases are TGCAGCACTGACGTAGCGGGGGACACCGGGAAGCTGTTTTTT. The chain joins TRBV29-1 to TRBJ2-2; 9 bases are a match to TRBD2. This CDR3 region has 14 residues. The germline CDR1 and CDR2 sequences are SQVTM and ANQGSEA.

Worth noting for this clonotype: At one of its ends the junction is not consistent with the germline gene, which may arise from a read error. The rearrangement links TRBV4-2 to TRBJ1-4, with TRBD1 as a possible D gene (6 bases). Germline V gives CDR1 LGHNA, CDR2 YNFKEQ. The CDR3 sequence is 17 residues long. The CDR3 nucleotides read TGTGCCATCAGCCAAGATCTCTTAAGGGGACATCGGAGGAAACTGTTTTTT. The encoded protein is CAISQDLLRGHRRKLFF.

The chain joins TRBV10-1 to TRBJ2-1; 8 nucleotides line up with TRBD1. CDR3 length: 15 amino acids. After removal of 8 bases from V and 15 bases from J, the junction contained 21 bases not matched to a gene. Germline CDR1 is WNHNN and CDR2 is SYGVQD (reference sequence). The CDR3 nucleotides are TGCGCCAGCGGTCGGACAGGGCCCTATTACAATGAACCGTTCTTC. Encoded protein: CASGRTGPYYNEPFF.

As for this clonotype: It is likely a read error, because the conserved phenylalanine at the end of the CDR3 is missing. The DNA is omitted, as the CDR3 cannot be located on it reliably, and the CDR3 follows TCRdb's listing. V gene TRBV11-3 combines with J gene TRBJ2-1; the table gives TRBD2 as D, unverified against the DNA. Germline V lookup: CDR1 SGHNT, CDR2 YENEEA. The CDR3 is 15 amino acids long, termini counted. The CDR3 is CASSLVGEGPNEQLL.

In regard to this clonotype: One end of the junction fails to match germline, which may point to a read error. J is TRBJ2-5 and V is TRBV28; D is perhaps TRBD2 (5 bases). The CDR3 is 15 residues long. Germline CDR1 is MDHEN and CDR2 is SYDVKM. The CDR3 DNA sequence: TGTGGCAGCAGGCCCGGGATTAGCTTTCGAGAGATCCAGTACTTC. It is translated as CGSRPGISFREIQYF.